The 26 T cell receptor beta chains below all came from one sample that was sequenced in a study of spatial heterogeneity in lung cancer. TCRdb processed the 5' RACE reads anew with MiXCR; each CDR3 protein has one entry. Among under 150,000 distinct CDR3 sequences listed, roughly 10% were seen once. The time point here: blood at routine non-recurrence follow-up after resection. The sequencing here drew on PBMCs, taken at follow-up. The receptors derive from a female donor with early-stage non-small cell lung cancer.

This chain connects TRBV7-3 to TRBJ2-3; 8 nucleotides match TRBD2. This CDR3 has 16 amino acids. Germline CDR1 is SGHTA and CDR2 is FQGTGA. J was trimmed by 6 bases and V by 3 bases; bases with no gene match: 11. The CDR3 is CASSFSGSGSDDTQYF. DNA of the CDR3: TGTGCCAGCAGCTTTTCGGGGAGCGGGAGTGATGATACGCAGTATTTT. Complete variable domain (other parts from reference TRBV7-3 and TRBJ2-3): GAGVSQTPSNKVTEKGKYVELRCDPISGHTALYWYRQSLGQGPEFLIYFQGTGAADDSGLPNDRFFAVRPEGSVSTLKIQRTERGDSAVYLCASSFSGSGSDDTQYFGPGTRLTVL.

This clonotype was counted at least ten times. This chain joins TRBV20-1 and TRBJ2-1; tentative D call: TRBD2 (6 bases). V was shortened by 1 base and J by 5 bases, with 18 bases between the two germline ends. Germline-derived CDR1 and CDR2 are DFQATT and SNEGSKA (reference sequence). The CDR3 totals 16 residues. The chain's CDR3 is CSARAGTRLDDNEQFF. CDR3 DNA sequence: TGCAGTGCTAGAGCTGGGACTCGCTTGGATGACAATGAGCAGTTCTTC.

The table lists this clonotype with many counts. The chain uses TRBV28 and TRBJ1-1, with a possible D match to TRBD1 (6 bases). V was cut by 7 bases and J by 7 bases, with 16 bases left in between. Per the germline V gene, CDR1 is MDHEN and CDR2 is SYDVKM. This CDR3 contains 13 residues. CDR3 residues: CASTLTGIFEAFF. In DNA form, the CDR3 reads TGTGCCAGCACCTTGACAGGTATATTTGAAGCTTTCTTT.

This clonotype was recorded a few times. J is TRBJ2-7 and V is TRBV24-1, with D possibly being TRBD2 (5 bases). V lost 4 bases and J 5 bases, leaving 11 bases between the germline ends. The CDR3 loop spans 13 amino acids. Germline-derived CDR1 and CDR2 are KGHDR and SFDVKD. The CDR3 DNA reads as TGTGCCACCAGTGACTATACTAGAGACGAGCAGTACGTC. It specifies CATSDYTRDEQYV.

This clonotype was seen only a few times. The V gene is TRBV27, the J gene TRBJ2-3; D perhaps matches TRBD1 (5 bases). Between the trimmed V and J ends, which lost 2 bases and 6 bases, there was a span of 12 bases. CDR1 is MNHEY and CDR2 is SMNVEV in the germline V gene (reference sequence). This CDR3 comprises 14 residues. The CDR3 loop reads CASSLSLGRDTQYF. The DNA of the CDR3 is TGTGCCAGCAGTTTAAGCCTGGGGCGGGATACGCAGTATTTT.

This clonotype was recorded a few times. The chain joins TRBV12-3 or TRBV12-4 to TRBJ2-2, with TRBD1 matching 7 bases. The CDR3 length is 18 residues. V trimming: 6 bases; J trimming: 5 bases; junction bases outside the gene matches: 18. This chain's CDR3 is CASSRNVGQARTTGELFF. CDR3 nucleotide sequence: TGTGCCAGCAGCCGGAACGTCGGACAGGCGAGAACAACCGGGGAGCTGTTTTTT.

The chain links TRBV29-1 to TRBJ1-1; possible D gene TRBD1, 6 bases. CDR3 length: 15 amino acids. Per the germline V gene, CDR1 is SQVTM and CDR2 is ANQGSEA. Trimming shortened V by 6 bases and J by 1 base, and 18 bases separated the two germline ends. Here the CDR3 DNA reads TGCAGCGTACCCTTCCCTACAGGGAAGAACACTGAAGCTTTCTTT. As protein: CSVPFPTGKNTEAFF.

V is TRBV29-1 and J is TRBJ2-7, with D uncertain. The ends were cut back, 0 bases at V and 4 bases at J, with 7 bases in the middle. The length of the CDR3 is 12 residues. Germline CDR1 SQVTM, CDR2 ANQGSEA. The CDR3 region is CSVEDEGYEQYF. The CDR3 coding sequence is TGCAGCGTTGAAGATGAAGGATACGAGCAGTACTTC.

The CDR3 sequence: CASSVIRALHF. DNA for the CDR3: TGTGCCAGCAGTGTAATTCGGGCCCTCCACTTT. The V and J genes are TRBV2 and TRBJ1-6; D remains unclear. V was trimmed by 4 bases and J by 14 bases, leaving 9 bases between them. Germline CDR1 and CDR2: SNHLY and FYNNEI. There are 11 residues in the CDR3.

There are many counts of this clonotype. The CDR3 sequence: CASSQDRIYANTGELFF. As DNA, the CDR3 is TGTGCCAGCAGCCAAGATAGGATCTACGCGAACACCGGGGAGCTGTTTTTT. The genes are TRBV3-1 and TRBJ2-2, with D uncertain. The CDR3 loop spans 17 amino acids. Germline V gene lookup returns CDR1 LGHDT and CDR2 YNNKEL (reference sequence). The ends were cut back, 0 bases at V and 0 bases at J, with 11 bases in the middle.

The chain carries TRBV14 and TRBJ2-1; TRBD2 matches at 7 bases. V lost 1 base and J lost 7; bases outside the gene matches: 4. The CDR3 spans 14 residues. The germline CDR1 and CDR2 sequences are SGHDN and FVKESK. The CDR3 here is CASSQVARGNEQFF. For the CDR3, the DNA is TGTGCCAGCAGCCAAGTTGCGCGGGGGAATGAGCAGTTCTTC.

This clonotype was picked up many times. V gene TRBV4-2 combines with J gene TRBJ1-5, with D unresolved. Trimming removed 1 base at V and 4 bases at J, with 5 bases between. The CDR3 length is 13 residues. In germline, CDR1 is LGHNA, CDR2 YNFKEQ. CDR3 loop: CASSQGENQPQHF. In nucleotides, the CDR3 is TGTGCCAGCAGCCAAGGGGAAAATCAGCCCCAGCATTTT.

This chain uses TRBV7-9 with TRBJ2-5; the D gene is possibly TRBD1 (6 bases). Trimming took 5 bases from V and 4 from J, leaving 17 bases between them. Germline V gene data show CDR1 as SEHNR and CDR2 as FQNEAQ (reference sequence). The CDR3 extends over 15 amino acids. The CDR3, as DNA: TGTGCCAGCAGCCGAGACAGGCTGGGTCGAGAGACCCAGTACTTC. Residues: CASSRDRLGRETQYF.

The table lists this clonotype with a few counts. The CDR3 region is CSARGGQGGNQPQHF. Here the CDR3 DNA reads TGCAGTGCTAGAGGTGGACAGGGCGGAAATCAGCCCCAGCATTTT. V gene TRBV20-1 combines with J gene TRBJ1-5; 8 bases are a match to TRBD1. The junction had 6 bases not matched to a gene; V was cut back by 1 base and J by 4 bases. The CDR3 extends over 15 amino acids. The germline CDR1 and CDR2 sequences are DFQATT and SNEGSKA (reference sequence).

The V call is TRBV9, the J call TRBJ2-3; D is perhaps TRBD1 or TRBD2 (5 bases each). Trimming took 4 bases from V and 0 from J, leaving 12 bases between them. This CDR3 has 15 residues. Germline V lookup: CDR1 SGDLS, CDR2 YYNGEE. As DNA, the CDR3 is TGTGCCAGCAGCCCCTTCGGGGCGAGCACAGATACGCAGTATTTT. Amino acids: CASSPFGASTDTQYF.

This clonotype was observed a few times. The V call is TRBV7-2, the J call TRBJ2-1, with 8 bases identical to TRBD2. V was clipped by 5 bases and J by 4 bases; unmatched bases: 7. CDR3 size: 15 residues. Germline V gene data show CDR1 as SGHTA and CDR2 as FQGNSA. The CDR3 coding sequence is TGTGCCAGCAGCCCATCCAGACTAGCGTACAATGAGCAGTTCTTC. Encoded protein: CASSPSRLAYNEQFF.

The chain combines TRBV7-2 with TRBJ2-7; 7 bases match TRBD1. Losses at the gene ends were 5 bases for V and 3 bases for J; bases not matched to a gene: 7. The germline V gene encodes CDR1 SGHTA and CDR2 FQGNSA. This CDR3 is 14 amino acids long. The CDR3 DNA reads TGTGCCAGCAGCGTGCACCGGGACAGCTACGAGCAGTACTTC. This sequence encodes CASSVHRDSYEQYF.

V usage is TRBV6-5 and J usage is TRBJ2-1, with 11 bases aligning to TRBD2. Germline V lookup: CDR1 MNHEY, CDR2 SVGAGI. Unmatched junction bases numbered 4, after V lost 7 bases and J lost 5 bases. There are 14 residues in the CDR3. The CDR3, as DNA: TGTGCCAGCATGCTAGCGGGAGGAAACAATGAGCAGTTCTTC. It is translated as CASMLAGGNNEQFF.

Only a few counts were recorded for this clonotype. This chain connects TRBV6-2 or TRBV6-3 to TRBJ1-3, with D maybe TRBD1 (5 bases). V lost 5 bases and J 5 bases, leaving 19 bases between the germline ends. Germline-derived CDR1 and CDR2 are MNHEY and SVGEGT. CDR3 length: 16 residues. For the CDR3, the DNA is TGTGCCAGCAGTACAGGACCGAGGATCTCAAGAAACACCATATATTTT. Residues: CASSTGPRISRNTIYF.

This clonotype was picked up many times. This rearrangement joins TRBV5-6 to TRBJ2-5, with D tentatively TRBD1 (6 bases). Germline V gives CDR1 SGHDT, CDR2 YYEEEE. Trimming removed 7 bases from V and 3 bases from J, with 19 bases in between. The CDR3 has 15 residues. CDR3 region: CASRLQGIIEETQYF. CDR3 sequence (DNA): TGTGCCAGCCGTTTACAGGGTATTATAGAAGAGACCCAGTACTTC.

This clonotype was detected only a few times. CDR3 DNA sequence: TGTGCCAGCAGCTTAGCGCAAAACATTCAGTACTTC. This encodes CASSLAQNIQYF. The rearrangement uses TRBV7-8 and TRBJ2-4; D is unclear. The germline V gene encodes CDR1 SGHVS and CDR2 FQNEAQ. This CDR3 contains 12 residues. V lost 0 bases and J 5 bases, leaving 2 bases between the germline ends.

This clonotype was observed at least ten times. At one of its ends the junction is not consistent with the germline gene, which may arise from a read error. The CDR3 nucleotides read TGTGCCAGCAGTGGAAAACCGAACGCTGAAGCTTTCTTT. Amino acid sequence: CASSGKPNAEAFF. This sequence joins TRBV6-1 and TRBJ1-1; the D is unclear. Germline CDR1 reads MNHNS; CDR2 reads SASEGT. This CDR3 has 13 residues.

This clonotype has a count of ten or more. The V and J genes are TRBV7-9 and TRBJ2-7; tentative D call: TRBD2 (6 bases). V lost 4 bases, J lost 6 bases, and 13 bases lay in between. This CDR3 has 13 amino acids. Per germline, CDR1 SEHNR and CDR2 FQNEAQ (reference sequence). Here the CDR3 DNA reads TGTGCCAGCAGCTCCCCCTATAGCGGCGAGCAGTACGTC. It encodes CASSSPYSGEQYV.

This clonotype has more than one count but fewer than ten. This chain connects TRBV28 to TRBJ2-6, with D perhaps matching TRBD1 (5 bases). Germline V lookup: CDR1 MDHEN, CDR2 SYDVKM. CDR3 length equals 15 residues. The V end was cut by 6 bases, the J end by 4 bases, with 13 bases between. The CDR3 reads CASRPSGLGANVLTF. The DNA for the CDR3 is TGTGCCAGCAGGCCCTCAGGGCTAGGGGCCAACGTCCTGACTTTC.

This clonotype was found a few times. This chain joins TRBV3-1 and TRBJ2-5, with 12 bases that match TRBD2. The junction had 3 bases not matched to a gene; V was cut back by 0 bases and J by 1 base. CDR1 and CDR2 (germline): LGHDT, YNNKEL (reference sequence). The CDR3 has 17 amino acids. CDR3 residues: CASSQEKGLAGQETQYF. CDR3 in DNA: TGTGCCAGCAGCCAAGAAAAGGGACTAGCGGGCCAAGAGACCCAGTACTTC.

The chain employs TRBV20-1 and TRBJ2-5; D is uncertain. CDR1 is DFQATT and CDR2 is SNEGSKA in the germline V gene (reference sequence). Trimming left V 6 bases short and J 5 bases short, with 13 bases between. The CDR3 is made up of 12 amino acids. The CDR3 nucleotides are TGCAGTGCAGCCAGATTCTCCGAGACCCAGTACTTC. Translated, it gives CSAARFSETQYF.